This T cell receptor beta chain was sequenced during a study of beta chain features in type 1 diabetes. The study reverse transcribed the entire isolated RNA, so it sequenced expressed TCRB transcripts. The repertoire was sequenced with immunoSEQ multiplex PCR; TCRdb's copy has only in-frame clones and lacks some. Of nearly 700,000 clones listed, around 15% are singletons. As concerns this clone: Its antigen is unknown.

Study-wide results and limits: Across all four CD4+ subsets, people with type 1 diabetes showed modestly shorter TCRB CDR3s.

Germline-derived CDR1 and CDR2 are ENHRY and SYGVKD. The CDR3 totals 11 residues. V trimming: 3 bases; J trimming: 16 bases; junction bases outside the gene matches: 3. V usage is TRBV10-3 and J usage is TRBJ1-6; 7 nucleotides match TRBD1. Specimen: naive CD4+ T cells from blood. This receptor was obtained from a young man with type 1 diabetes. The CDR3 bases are TGTGCCATCAGTGATTCGACAGGGCTCCACTTT. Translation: CAISDSTGLHF.